This TCR beta chain was sequenced for a study of early T cells in non-severe SARS-CoV-2 infection. Study as a whole: From unsorted whole blood, bulk RNA was sequenced, and the chains remained unpaired.

V was trimmed by 9 bases and J by 2 bases, leaving 15 bases between them. The CDR3 runs 14 residues. CDR1 and CDR2 from the germline V gene are MNHEY and SVGEGT. As part of library construction, unique molecular identifiers were attached to individual cDNA molecules. One entry per CDR3 protein results from TCRdb running MiXCR on the 5' RACE reads. The data show roughly 120,000 distinct CDR3 sequences, under 15% seen once. The V gene is TRBV6-2 or TRBV6-3, the J gene TRBJ2-3; perhaps TRBD1 as D (6 bases). Specimen: whole blood. The TCR was taken from an adult who was a healthcare worker with PCR-confirmed SARS-CoV-2 infection or an uninfected control (not recorded which). The CDR3 loop reads CASRLTGPTDTQYF. In DNA, the CDR3 is TGTGCCAGTCGACTTACAGGGCCCACAGATACGCAGTATTTT.